The T cell receptor beta chain described here comes from a study of OX40 agonist ivuxolimab in advanced cancers. Findings of the study overall: Averaging showed that CD8+ T cells had more expanded clones than CD4+ did. Some nonresponders likewise displayed low normalized T-cell clonal expansion.

Turning to this clone: The antigen is undetermined.

The germline V gene encodes CDR1 LNHDA and CDR2 SQIVND (reference sequence). The V gene lost 1 base and the J gene lost 7 bases, with 8 bases spanning the gap. This CDR3 region has 13 residues. The method was immunoSEQ multiplex PCR; TCRdb's version includes in-frame clones alone and lacks a portion of them. This table holds around 70,000 clones, roughly 85% found once. The J gene is TRBJ2-1, the V gene TRBV19, with D unresolved. Here the sequenced sample was CD4+ or CD8+ T cells sorted from blood, taken in a trial of the OX40 agonist ivuxolimab. The source of this sequence is an adult with an advanced solid tumor such as melanoma, head and neck, liver or kidney cancer. Written as DNA, the CDR3 is TGTGCCAGTAGTATAGGTAACCAGAATGAGCAGTTCTTC. Translation: CASSIGNQNEQFF.